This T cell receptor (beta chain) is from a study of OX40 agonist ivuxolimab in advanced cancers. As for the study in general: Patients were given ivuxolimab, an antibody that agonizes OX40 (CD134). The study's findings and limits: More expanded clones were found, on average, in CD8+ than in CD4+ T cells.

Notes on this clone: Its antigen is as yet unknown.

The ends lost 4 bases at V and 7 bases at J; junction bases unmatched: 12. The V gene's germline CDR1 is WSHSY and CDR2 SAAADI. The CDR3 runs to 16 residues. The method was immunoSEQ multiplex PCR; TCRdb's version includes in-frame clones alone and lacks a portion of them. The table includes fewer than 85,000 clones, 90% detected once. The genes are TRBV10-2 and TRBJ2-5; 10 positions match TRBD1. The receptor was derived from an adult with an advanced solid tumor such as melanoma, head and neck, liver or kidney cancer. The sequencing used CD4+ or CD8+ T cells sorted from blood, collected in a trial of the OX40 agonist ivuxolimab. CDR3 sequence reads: CASSGYRQGALGTQYF. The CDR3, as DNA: TGCGCCAGCAGTGGATATCGACAGGGGGCGCTTGGGACCCAGTACTTC.